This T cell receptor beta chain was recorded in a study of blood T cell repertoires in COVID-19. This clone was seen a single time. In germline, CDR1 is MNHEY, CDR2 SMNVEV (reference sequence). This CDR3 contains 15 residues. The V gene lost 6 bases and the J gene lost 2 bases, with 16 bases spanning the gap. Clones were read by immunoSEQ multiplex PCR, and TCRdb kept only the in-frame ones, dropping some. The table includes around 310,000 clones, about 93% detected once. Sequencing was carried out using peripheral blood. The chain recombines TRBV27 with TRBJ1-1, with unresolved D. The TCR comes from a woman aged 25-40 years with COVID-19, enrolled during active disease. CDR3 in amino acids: CASRMVLAANTEAFF. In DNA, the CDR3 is TGTGCCAGCAGGATGGTACTAGCGGCCAACACTGAAGCTTTCTTT.